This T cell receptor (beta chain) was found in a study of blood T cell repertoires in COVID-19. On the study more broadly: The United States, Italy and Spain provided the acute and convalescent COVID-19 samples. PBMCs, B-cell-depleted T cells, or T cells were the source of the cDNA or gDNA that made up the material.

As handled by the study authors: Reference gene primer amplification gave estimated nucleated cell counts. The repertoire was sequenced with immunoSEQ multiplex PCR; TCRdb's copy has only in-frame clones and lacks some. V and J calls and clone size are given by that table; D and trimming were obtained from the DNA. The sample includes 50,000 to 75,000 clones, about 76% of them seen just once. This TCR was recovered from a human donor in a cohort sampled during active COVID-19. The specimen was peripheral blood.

In DNA, the CDR3 is TGTGCCAGCAGTCCGGGACAGGGGAATTCACCCCTCCACTTT. It is translated as CASSPGQGNSPLHF. The chain employs TRBV6-5 and TRBJ1-6, with TRBD1 identical over 10 bases. J was trimmed by 7 bases and V by 5 bases; bases with no gene match: 2. The CDR3 totals 14 residues. Per germline, CDR1 MNHEY and CDR2 SVGAGI.